The clone carrying this T cell receptor (beta chain) has a count of ten or more. This entry comes from a study of blood T cells in healthy people across ages. Per the germline V gene, CDR1 is SQVTM and CDR2 is ANQGSEA. The CDR3 consists of 11 residues. The germline V and J ends were trimmed by 3 bases and 3 bases, with 4 bases remaining between them. Using a J-beta primer mix together with a sample-barcoded 5' primer, a second PCR was run for roughly 6 to 11 cycles. A single record per CDR3 protein comes from TCRdb applying MiXCR to the 5' RACE reads. The data show 1.5 million to 2 million distinct CDR3 sequences, 28% seen once.

This receptor was obtained from a woman in her twenties or thirties in good health. Sequenced material: blood. The gene calls are TRBV29-1 and TRBJ2-3; D is ambiguous. This CDR3 is CSVEATDTQYF. CDR3 nucleotide sequence: TGCAGCGTTGAGGCGACAGATACGCAGTATTTT.